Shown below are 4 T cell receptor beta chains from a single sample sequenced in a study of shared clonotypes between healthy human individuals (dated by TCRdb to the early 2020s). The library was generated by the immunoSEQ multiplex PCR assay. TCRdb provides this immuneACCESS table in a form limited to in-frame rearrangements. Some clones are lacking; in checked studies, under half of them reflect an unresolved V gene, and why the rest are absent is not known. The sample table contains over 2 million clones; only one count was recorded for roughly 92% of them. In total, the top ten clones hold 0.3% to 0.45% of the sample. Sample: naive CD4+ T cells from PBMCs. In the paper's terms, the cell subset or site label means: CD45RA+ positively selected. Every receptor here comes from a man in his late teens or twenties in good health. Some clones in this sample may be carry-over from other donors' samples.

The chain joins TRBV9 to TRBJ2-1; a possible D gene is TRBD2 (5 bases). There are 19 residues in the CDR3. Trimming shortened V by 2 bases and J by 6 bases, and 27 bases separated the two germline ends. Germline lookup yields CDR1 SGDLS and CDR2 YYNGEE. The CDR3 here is CASSVTTTTSKVRSNEQFF. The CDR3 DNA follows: TGTGCCAGCAGCGTCACTACGACTACCTCCAAGGTCCGGAGCAATGAGCAGTTCTTC.

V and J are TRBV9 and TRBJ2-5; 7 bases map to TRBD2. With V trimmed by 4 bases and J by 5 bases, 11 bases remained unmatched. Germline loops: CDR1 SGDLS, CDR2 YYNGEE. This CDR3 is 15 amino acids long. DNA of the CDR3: TGTGCCAGCAGCCCTCCGGCGGGAGCAGGGGAGACCCAGTACTTC. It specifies CASSPPAGAGETQYF.

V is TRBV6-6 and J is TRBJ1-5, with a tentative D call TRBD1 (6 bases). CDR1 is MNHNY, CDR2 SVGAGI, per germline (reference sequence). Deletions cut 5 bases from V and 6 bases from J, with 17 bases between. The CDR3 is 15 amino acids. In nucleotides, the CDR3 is TGTGCCAGCAGTCCTGCGTTTCCAGGGGCTCAGCCCCAGCATTTT. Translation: CASSPAFPGAQPQHF.

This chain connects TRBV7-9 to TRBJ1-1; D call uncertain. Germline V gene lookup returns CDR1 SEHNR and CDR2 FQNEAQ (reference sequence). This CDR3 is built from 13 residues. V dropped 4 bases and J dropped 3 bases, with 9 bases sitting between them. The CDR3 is CASSWTEDTEAFF. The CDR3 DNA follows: TGTGCCAGCAGCTGGACGGAAGACACTGAAGCTTTCTTT.